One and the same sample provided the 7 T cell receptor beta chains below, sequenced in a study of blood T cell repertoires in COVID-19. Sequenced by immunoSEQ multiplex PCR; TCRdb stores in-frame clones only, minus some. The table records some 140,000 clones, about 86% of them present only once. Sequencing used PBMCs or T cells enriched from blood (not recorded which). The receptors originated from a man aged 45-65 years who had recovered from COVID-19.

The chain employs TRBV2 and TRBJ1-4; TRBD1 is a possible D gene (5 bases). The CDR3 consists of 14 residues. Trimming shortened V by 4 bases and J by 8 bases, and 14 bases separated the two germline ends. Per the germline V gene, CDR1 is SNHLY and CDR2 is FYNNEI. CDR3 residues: CASSVGGLGEKLFF. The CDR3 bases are TGTGCCAGCAGTGTCGGGGGTCTAGGGGAAAAACTGTTTTTT.

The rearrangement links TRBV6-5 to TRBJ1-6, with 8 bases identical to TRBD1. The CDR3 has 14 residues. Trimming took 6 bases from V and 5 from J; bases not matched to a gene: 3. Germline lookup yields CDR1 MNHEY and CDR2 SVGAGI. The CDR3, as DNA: TGTGCCAGCAGACCGACAGGGGATAATTCACCCCTCCACTTT. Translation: CASRPTGDNSPLHF.

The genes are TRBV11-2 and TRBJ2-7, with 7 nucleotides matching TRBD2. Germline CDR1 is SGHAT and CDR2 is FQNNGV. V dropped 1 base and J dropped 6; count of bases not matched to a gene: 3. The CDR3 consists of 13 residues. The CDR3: CASSLVRGGEQYF. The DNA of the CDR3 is TGTGCCAGCAGCTTAGTGCGCGGGGGCGAGCAGTACTTC.

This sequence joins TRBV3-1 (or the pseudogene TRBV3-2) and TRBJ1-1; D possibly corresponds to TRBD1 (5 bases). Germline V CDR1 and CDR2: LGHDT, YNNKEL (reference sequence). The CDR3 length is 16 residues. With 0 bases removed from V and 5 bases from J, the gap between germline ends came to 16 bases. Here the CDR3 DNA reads TGTGCCAGCAGCCAAGATTTAGGGCAGGGCTTAACTGAAGCTTTCTTT. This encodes CASSQDLGQGLTEAFF.

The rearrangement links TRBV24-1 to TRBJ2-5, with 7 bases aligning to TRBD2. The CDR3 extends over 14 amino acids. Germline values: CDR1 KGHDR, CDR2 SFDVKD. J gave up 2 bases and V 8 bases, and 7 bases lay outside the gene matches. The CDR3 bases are TGTGCCACCAAAGCTAGCGGATCACAAGAGACCCAGTACTTC. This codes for CATKASGSQETQYF.

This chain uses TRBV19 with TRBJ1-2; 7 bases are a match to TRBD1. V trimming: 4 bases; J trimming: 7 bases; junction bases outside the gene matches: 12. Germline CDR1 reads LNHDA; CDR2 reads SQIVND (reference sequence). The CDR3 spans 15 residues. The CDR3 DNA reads TGTGCCAGTAGTACCGTCGACGACAGGGTGGCTGGCTACACCTTC. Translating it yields CASSTVDDRVAGYTF.

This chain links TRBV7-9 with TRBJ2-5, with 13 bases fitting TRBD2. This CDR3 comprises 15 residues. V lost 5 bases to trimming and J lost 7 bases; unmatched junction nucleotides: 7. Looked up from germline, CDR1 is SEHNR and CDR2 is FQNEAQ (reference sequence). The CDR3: CASSGGLAGTPTQYF. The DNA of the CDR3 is TGTGCCAGCAGCGGGGGACTAGCGGGAACCCCGACCCAGTACTTC.